The present T cell receptor beta chain was sequenced within a study of T cells in Graves' hyperthyroidism and ophthalmopathy. TCR beta CDR3 regions were amplified from RNA. The HTBI primer set served for first-round RT-PCR of the TCR CDR3. TCRdb redid the calling of the multiplex PCR reads with MiXCR, one entry per CDR3 protein. The table shows over 500,000 distinct CDR3 sequences, with 14% occurring only once. The sequenced sample consisted of blood. The TCR originated in a woman aged 35 to 49 with Graves' hyperthyroidism.

CDR3 amino acids: CASSIATSGRGSEQFF. CDR3 DNA sequence: TGTGCCAGTAGTATAGCTACTAGCGGGAGGGGAAGTGAGCAGTTCTTC. V and J are TRBV19 and TRBJ2-1; TRBD2 agrees at 13 bases. The length of the CDR3 is 16 residues. Trimming cost V 1 base and J 9 bases; bases outside gene matches: 6. CDR1 and CDR2 (germline): LNHDA, SQIVND (reference sequence).